Described below is a single T cell receptor beta chain sequence and its context. This sample was taken from a study of blood T cell repertoires in COVID-19. As for the study in general: Nucleic acid was either cDNA or gDNA, and it came from T cells, B-cell-depleted T cells, or PBMCs.

Method: immunoSEQ multiplex PCR; TCRdb's copy keeps in-frame clones and lacks some. In the table there are some 270,000 clones, approximately 81% of which are singletons. Trimming removed 4 bases from V and 2 bases from J, with 15 bases in between. CDR3 length: 15 amino acids. Germline CDR1 reads SGDLS; CDR2 reads YYNGEE. In terms of age and location, participants ranged from roughly 18 to 95 years and lived in about 25 US areas. The chain couples TRBV9 to TRBJ1-2; D remains unclear. Sequencing was done on a sample of PBMCs or T cells enriched from blood (not recorded which). This clonotype originated in a woman in her forties or fifties who had been exposed to COVID-19. CDR3 sequence: CASSPLGEKNYGYTF. CDR3 DNA: TGTGCCAGCAGCCCGCTGGGAGAGAAGAACTATGGCTACACCTTC.